These T cell receptor beta chains were read from a single sample in a study of T cell repertoires in cytomegalovirus infection. From the reads, TCRdb called clonotypes with MiXCR, one entry per CDR3 protein. The sample lists about 230,000 distinct CDR3 sequences; roughly 22% were seen once. The sample taken for sequencing was CD8+ T cells from PBMCs. Receptor source: a human donor in good health (CMV status not recorded). Some clones in this sample may be carry-over from other donors' samples. Both conserved end residues are part of each CDR3. A D gene is named only where the DNA matches it firmly. The listing skips clone size in some rows; elsewhere it reads once, few, many or a size class.

D gene	V gene	J gene	clone size	CDR3 DNA	CDR3 protein
-	TRBV19	TRBJ2-2	many	TGTGCCAGTAGTATAGCTACAGCCAGCACCGGGGAGCTGTTTTTT	CASSIATASTGELFF
TRBD1	TRBV7-6	TRBJ2-2	-	TGTGCCAGCAGCTTAGCGAGGGGGCCTTGGACCGGGGAGCTGTTTTTT	CASSLARGPWTGELFF
-	TRBV7-9	TRBJ1-2	few	TGTGCCAGCAGCTCCCCCGAAGCAGCTAACTATGGCTACACCTTC	CASSSPEAANYGYTF
TRBD1	TRBV27	TRBJ1-2	-	TGTGCCAGCAGTTTATCGGAGGGGGCGAGGGGCTACACCTTC	CASSLSEGARGYTF
-	TRBV12-3/TRBV12-4	TRBJ2-7	-	TGTGCCAGCAGTTTTATGGGCCCCTACGAGCAGTACTTC	CASSFMGPYEQYF
TRBD2	TRBV27	TRBJ2-1	few	TGTGCCAGCGGGAATAGCGGGGGCGTCTACAATGAGCAGTTCTTC	CASGNSGGVYNEQFF
-	TRBV5-4	TRBJ2-6	-	TGTGCCAGCAGCTCCCAGGGGTCTGGGGCCAACGTCCTGACTTTC	CASSSQGSGANVLTF
-	TRBV9	TRBJ1-3	few	TGTGCCAGCAGCGTAGACCCTGTACAGGGCTCTGGAAACACCATATATTTT	CASSVDPVQGSGNTIYF
-	TRBV28	TRBJ1-3	many	TGTGCCAGCAGTTTAATCGGGTCTGGAAACACCATATATTTT	CASSLIGSGNTIYF
-	TRBV11-2	TRBJ2-1	few	TGTGCCAGCAGCTTAGAGGGGGCGGGTAATGAGCAGTTCTTC	CASSLEGAGNEQFF
-	TRBV4-1	TRBJ2-5	-	TGCGCCAGCAGCCAAGCGACATACCAAGAGACCCAGTACTTC	CASSQATYQETQYF
-	TRBV20-1	TRBJ2-3	-	TGCAGTGCTAGCGGGGACACAACAGATACGCAGTATTTT	CSASGDTTDTQYF
-	TRBV7-8	TRBJ1-1	few	TGTGCCAGCGAGGGCCTCATGAACACTGAAGCTTTCTTT	CASEGLMNTEAFF
-	TRBV19	TRBJ2-2	-	TGTGCCACTGATGGGCCCGGGGAGCTGTTTTTT	CATDGPGELFF
-	TRBV29-1	TRBJ1-2	-	TGCAGCGTTGGTCGTGGAGGGAGTAACTATGGCTACACCTTC	CSVGRGGSNYGYTF
-	TRBV7-9	TRBJ1-2	few	TGTGCCAGCAGCTTAGATGTCTGGGAGAGAGTCTATGGCTACACCTTC	CASSLDVWERVYGYTF
-	TRBV5-4	TRBJ2-7	-	TGTGCCAGCAGCTTGGGACGCGACCCCGGTCGAGAGCAGTACTTC	CASSLGRDPGREQYF
TRBD2	TRBV11-3	TRBJ2-1	-	TGTGCCAGCAGCGGAGGACTAGCGATTAATCTTGATGAGCAGTTCTTC	CASSGGLAINLDEQFF
TRBD1	TRBV2	TRBJ2-1	-	TGTGCCAGCAGTGAATGGACAGGAATCGGCGAGCAGTTCTTC	CASSEWTGIGEQFF
TRBD1	TRBV19	TRBJ1-3	-	TGTGCCAGTAGTATCTCTTCGACAGGGGCTGGAAACACCATATATTTT	CASSISSTGAGNTIYF
-	TRBV12-3/TRBV12-4	TRBJ1-1	few	TGTGCCAGCAGTTTAGCGCGGGGGGGGAACACTGAAGCTTTCTTT	CASSLARGGNTEAFF
-	TRBV30	TRBJ1-1	many	TGTGCCTGGAGCGGGGGGTCTGCTGAAGCTTTCTTT	CAWSGGSAEAFF
-	TRBV7-9	TRBJ1-1	few	TGTGCCAGCAGCCTCCCAGGTACCCCTGGGGACACTGAAGCTTTCTTT	CASSLPGTPGDTEAFF
-	TRBV7-3	TRBJ1-2	many	TGTGCCAGCAGCCTCACAGGCGACTATGGCTACACCTTC	CASSLTGDYGYTF
-	TRBV6-2/TRBV6-3	TRBJ2-7	-	TGTGCCAGCAGTTACGAGGGCGACTCCTACGAGCAGTACTTC	CASSYEGDSYEQYF
TRBD1	TRBV12-3/TRBV12-4	TRBJ1-4	many	TGTGCCAGCAGTCCGGGACAGGTGACAACTAATGAAAAACTGTTTTTT	CASSPGQVTTNEKLFF
-	TRBV20-1	TRBJ2-3	many	TGCAGTGCCGAAGACGTGACAGGAGAACCAGATACGCAGTATTTT	CSAEDVTGEPDTQYF
-	TRBV2	TRBJ1-1	few	TGTGCCGTTAGTGGGGACCCTGAAGCTTTCTTT	CAVSGDPEAFF
TRBD1	TRBV28	TRBJ2-4	-	TGTGCCAGCAGACCCGGACAGGGGGCATTCGTCCTCGCCAAAAACATTCAGTACTTC	CASRPGQGAFVLAKNIQYF
TRBD2	TRBV29-1	TRBJ2-5	once	TGCAGCGTTGATGGACTAGCGGGTGGTGAGACCCAGTACTTC	CSVDGLAGGETQYF
-	TRBV6-8	TRBJ2-4	-	TGTGCCAGCAGTTCCTTATTAGCCAAAAACATTCAGTACTTC	CASSSLLAKNIQYF
-	TRBV7-8	TRBJ1-5	many	TGTGCCAGCAGCTCAGGTGGTTTTCAGCCCCAGCATTTT	CASSSGGFQPQHF
-	TRBV20-1	TRBJ2-3	-	TGCAGTGCCCAGGAGTGGGGGACAGATACGCAGTATTTT	CSAQEWGTDTQYF
TRBD1	TRBV7-7	TRBJ2-1	few	TGTGCCAGCAGCTTAGATGTCCAGGGGGCGTACAATGAGCAGTTCTTC	CASSLDVQGAYNEQFF
TRBD2	TRBV2	TRBJ2-1	few	TGTGCCAGCAGTGCTAGCGGGCCCAATGAGCAGTTCTTC	CASSASGPNEQFF
-	TRBV7-9	TRBJ1-5	few	TGTGCCAGCGGGATAGGAAGCAATCAGCCCCAGCATTTT	CASGIGSNQPQHF
TRBD1	TRBV7-9	TRBJ2-7	few	TGTGCCAGCAGCTCCCCGTCCGGACAGGGAAATATATACGAGCAGTACTTC	CASSSPSGQGNIYEQYF
TRBD1	TRBV20-1	TRBJ1-2	few	TGCAGTGCTAGTCGAGGGGGCCCTTATGGCTACACCTTC	CSASRGGPYGYTF
TRBD1	TRBV2	TRBJ1-1	few	TGTGCCAGCGGCCCCCCCCGGGACAGGGGGCATTCTTCAAGGTTGAACACTGAAGCTTTCTTT	CASGPPRDRGHSSRLNTEAFF
TRBD2	TRBV6-5	TRBJ2-3	few	TGTGCCAGCAGTCACGGGACTAGTACCACAGATACGCAGTATTTT	CASSHGTSTTDTQYF
TRBD1	TRBV20-1	TRBJ1-1	-	TGCAGTGCTAGAGATCTAGGGGGCGCCTACACTGAAGCTTTCTTT	CSARDLGGAYTEAFF
-	TRBV9	TRBJ1-4	-	TGTGCCAGCAGCGTAGGGGGAACTAATGAAAAACTGTTTTTT	CASSVGGTNEKLFF
-	TRBV7-6	TRBJ1-3	-	TGTGCCAGCAGGGCCGAAAGCTCTGGAAACACCATATATTTT	CASRAESSGNTIYF
-	TRBV27	TRBJ2-7	-	TGTGCCAGCAGTTTACAAGTTTCCTCCGTAGACGAGCAGTACTTC	CASSLQVSSVDEQYF